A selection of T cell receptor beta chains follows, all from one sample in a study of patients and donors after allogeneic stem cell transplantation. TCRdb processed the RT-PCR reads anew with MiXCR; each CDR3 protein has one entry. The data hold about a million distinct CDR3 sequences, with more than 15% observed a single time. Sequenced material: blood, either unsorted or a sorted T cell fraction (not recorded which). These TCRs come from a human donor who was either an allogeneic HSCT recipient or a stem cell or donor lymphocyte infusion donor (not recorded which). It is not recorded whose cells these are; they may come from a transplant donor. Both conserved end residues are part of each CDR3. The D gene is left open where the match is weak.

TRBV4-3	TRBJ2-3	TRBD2	CASSQDEPLAGTTDTQYF
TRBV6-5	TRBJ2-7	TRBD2	CASSYSSGSSEQYF
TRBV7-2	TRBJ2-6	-	CASSSGPAANVLTF
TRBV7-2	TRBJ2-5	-	CASSDKETQYF
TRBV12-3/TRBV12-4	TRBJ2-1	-	CASSFYESSYNEQFF
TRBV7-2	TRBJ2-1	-	CASSLDRSRNEQFF
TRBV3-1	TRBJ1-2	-	CASSQDGMGYGYTF
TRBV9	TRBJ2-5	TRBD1	CASSVWWTGQETQYF
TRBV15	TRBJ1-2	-	CATSKGVTLSYGYTF
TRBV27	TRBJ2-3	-	CASRPAPTDTQYF
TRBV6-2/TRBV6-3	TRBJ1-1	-	CASSYRENEAFF
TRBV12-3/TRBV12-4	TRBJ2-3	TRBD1	CASSRRYRDRWTDTQYF
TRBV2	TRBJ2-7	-	CASMVGYEQYF
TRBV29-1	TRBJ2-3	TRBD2	CSQAGGAGDTQYF
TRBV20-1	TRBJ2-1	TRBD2	CSARSGLGGNEQFF
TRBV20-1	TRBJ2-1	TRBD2	CSASGGGGEQFF
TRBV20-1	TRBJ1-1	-	CSARTGPNTEAFF
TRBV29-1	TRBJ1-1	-	CSGSLAWATEAFF
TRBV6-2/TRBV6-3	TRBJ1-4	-	CASSPLGGGHEKLFF
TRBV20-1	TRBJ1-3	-	CSARQQGWDTIYF
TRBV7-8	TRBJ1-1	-	CASSLHGDNTEAFF
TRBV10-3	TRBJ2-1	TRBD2	CAISPRPSGTYNEQFF
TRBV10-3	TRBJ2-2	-	CAISGQGRTTGELFF
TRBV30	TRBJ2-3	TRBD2	CAWSTRGGLAGTDTQYF
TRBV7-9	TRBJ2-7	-	CASSLVKGTQEQYF
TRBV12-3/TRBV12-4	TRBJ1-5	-	CASSLKGMGNQPQHF
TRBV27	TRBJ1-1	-	CASSPIGGSTEAFF
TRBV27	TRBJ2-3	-	CASSLGPYVARDTQYF
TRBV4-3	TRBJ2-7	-	CASSQDRGRSYEQYF
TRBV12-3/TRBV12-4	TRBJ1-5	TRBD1	CASRWTRQGLQPQHF
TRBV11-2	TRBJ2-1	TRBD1	CASSFVGGDISGNEQFF
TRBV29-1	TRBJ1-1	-	CSVEGLSMNTEAFF
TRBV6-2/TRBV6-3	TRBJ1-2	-	CASSSFTDSTWANYGYTF
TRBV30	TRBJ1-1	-	CAWMRTEAFF
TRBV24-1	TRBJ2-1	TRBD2	CATSDLGAGGGNEQFF
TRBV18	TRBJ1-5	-	CASSQTPGRLNQPQHF